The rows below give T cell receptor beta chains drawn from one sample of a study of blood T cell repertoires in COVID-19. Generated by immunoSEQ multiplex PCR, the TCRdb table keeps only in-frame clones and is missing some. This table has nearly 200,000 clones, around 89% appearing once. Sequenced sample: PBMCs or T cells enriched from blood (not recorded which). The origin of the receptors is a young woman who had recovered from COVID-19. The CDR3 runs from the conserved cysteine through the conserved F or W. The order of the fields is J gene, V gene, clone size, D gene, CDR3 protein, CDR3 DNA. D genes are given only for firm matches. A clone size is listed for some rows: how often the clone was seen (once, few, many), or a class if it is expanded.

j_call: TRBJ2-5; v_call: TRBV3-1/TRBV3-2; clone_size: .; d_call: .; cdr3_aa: CASSHHLGGGETQYF; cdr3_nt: TGTGCCAGCAGCCACCACCTCGGGGGTGGGGAGACCCAGTACTTC
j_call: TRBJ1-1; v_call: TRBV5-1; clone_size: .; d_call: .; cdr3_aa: CASSLFRAGGTEAFF; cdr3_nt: TGCGCCAGCAGCTTGTTTCGTGCGGGGGGCACTGAAGCTTTCTTT
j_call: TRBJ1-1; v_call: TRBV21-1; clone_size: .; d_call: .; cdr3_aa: CASSKAGGETRMNTEAFF; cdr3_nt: TGTGCCAGCAGCAAAGCCGGGGGGGAGACGAGAATGAACACTGAAGCTTTCTTT
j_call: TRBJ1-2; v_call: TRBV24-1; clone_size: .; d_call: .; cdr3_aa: CATSDQSGLYGYTF; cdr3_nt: TGTGCCACCAGTGATCAGTCTGGACTTTATGGCTACACCTTC
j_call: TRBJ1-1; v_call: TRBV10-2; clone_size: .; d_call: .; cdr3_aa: CASSAVAENTEAFF; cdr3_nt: TGCGCCAGCAGTGCGGTGGCGGAGAACACTGAAGCTTTCTTT
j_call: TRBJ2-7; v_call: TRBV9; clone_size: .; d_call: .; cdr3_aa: CASSARQFSYEQYF; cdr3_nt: TGTGCCAGCAGCGCTCGACAGTTCTCCTACGAGCAGTACTTC
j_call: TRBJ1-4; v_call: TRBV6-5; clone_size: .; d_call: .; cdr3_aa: CASQTQDANEKLFF; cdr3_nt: TGTGCCAGCCAAACCCAGGATGCTAATGAAAAACTGTTTTTT
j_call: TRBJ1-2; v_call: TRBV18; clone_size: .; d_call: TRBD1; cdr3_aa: CASSRTGETYGYTF; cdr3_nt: TGTGCCAGCTCACGGACAGGCGAGACCTATGGCTACACCTTC
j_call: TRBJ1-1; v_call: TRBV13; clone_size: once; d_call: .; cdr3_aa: CASSLVATANTEAFF; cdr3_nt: TGTGCCAGCAGCTTAGTTGCGACAGCAAACACTGAAGCTTTCTTT
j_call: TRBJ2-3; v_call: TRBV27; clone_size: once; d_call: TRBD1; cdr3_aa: CASYPGQGQTSTDTQYF; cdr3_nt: TGTGCCAGTTATCCGGGACAGGGTCAAACCAGCACAGATACGCAGTATTTT
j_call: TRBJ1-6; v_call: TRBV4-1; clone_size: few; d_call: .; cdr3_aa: CASSQEGGKNSPLHF; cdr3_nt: TGCGCCAGCAGCCAAGAGGGGGGGAAGAATTCACCCCTCCACTTT